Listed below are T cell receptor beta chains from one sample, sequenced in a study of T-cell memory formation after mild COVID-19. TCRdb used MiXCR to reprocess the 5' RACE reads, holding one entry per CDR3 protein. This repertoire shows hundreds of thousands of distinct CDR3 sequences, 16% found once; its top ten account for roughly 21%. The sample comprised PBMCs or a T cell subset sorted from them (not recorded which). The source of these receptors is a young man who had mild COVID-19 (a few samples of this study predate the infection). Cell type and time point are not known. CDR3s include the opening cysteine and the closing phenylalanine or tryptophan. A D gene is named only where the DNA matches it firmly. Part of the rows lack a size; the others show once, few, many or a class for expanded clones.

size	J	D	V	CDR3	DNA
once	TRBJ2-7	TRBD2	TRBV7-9	CASSSPPFGGGEQYF	TGTGCCAGCAGCTCCCCCCCGTTCGGGGGGGGGGAGCAGTACTTC
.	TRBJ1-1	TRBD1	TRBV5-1	CASSLGVSGGEAFF	TGCGCCAGCAGCTTGGGAGTATCAGGGGGTGAAGCTTTCTTT
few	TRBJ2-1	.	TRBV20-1	CSRDSPYNEQFF	TGCAGTAGGGACTCCCCTTACAATGAGCAGTTCTTC
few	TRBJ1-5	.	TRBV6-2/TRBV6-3	CASSYVYPVSRGAGSQPQHF	TGTGCCAGCAGTTACGTTTATCCCGTATCACGGGGCGCAGGGAGTCAGCCCCAGCATTTT
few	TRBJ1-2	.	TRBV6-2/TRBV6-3	CASSYGQTSYGYTF	TGTGCCAGCAGTTACGGGCAGACGTCCTATGGCTACACCTTC
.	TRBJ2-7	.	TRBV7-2	CASSHSPLGEQYF	TGTGCCAGCAGCCATTCCCCACTCGGAGAGCAGTACTTC
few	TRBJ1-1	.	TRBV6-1	CASRSSALGTEAFF	TGTGCCAGCAGATCCTCCGCCTTGGGCACTGAAGCTTTCTTT
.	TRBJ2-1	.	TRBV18	CASSVRVGGYSYNEQFF	TGTGCCAGCTCAGTCAGGGTCGGGGGCTACTCCTACAATGAGCAGTTCTTC
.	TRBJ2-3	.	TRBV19	CASAGRGVTDTQYF	TGTGCCAGTGCAGGCAGAGGAGTCACAGATACGCAGTATTTT
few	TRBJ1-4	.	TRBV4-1	CASSGRGVSNEKLFF	TGCGCCAGCAGCGGGCGAGGGGTATCTAATGAAAAACTGTTTTTT